This T cell receptor beta chain was captured by sequencing in a study of Ad26.COV2.S vaccination and SARS-CoV-2 variants. Across the study: The donor was enrolled in the Ad26.COV2.S arm of the COV1001 trial. Into the muscle, Ad26.COV2.S was dosed once or twice, 56 days apart.

Treatment noted: some 20 received Ad26.COV2.S at low or high dose, single or two shots; 5 received placebo; per-sample allocation not given. Specimens were obtained on day 63 following the first vaccine or placebo injection. Study results and caveats: Substantial post-vaccination breadth of spike-specific CD8+ and CD4+ T cell responses was reported. Researchers reported similar non-spike TCR breadth in vaccine and placebo recipients.

Germline values: CDR1 LNHDA, CDR2 SQIVND (reference sequence). V was pared by 3 bases and J by 5 bases, with 7 bases between. The CDR3 is 12 residues long. Measured with immunoSEQ multiplex PCR; TCRdb has only the in-frame clones, and not every one. The sample has 300,000 to 500,000 clones; around 85% are singletons. This clone was seen once. The target antigen is unknown. The sequence was collected from a person between 18 and 59 years old who received the Ad26.COV2.S COVID-19 vaccine or a placebo. This specimen was peripheral blood, taken in a trial of Ad26.COV2.S vaccine versus placebo. The V and J genes are TRBV19 and TRBJ1-1; D perhaps matches TRBD1 (5 bases). The CDR3 coding sequence is TGTGCCAGTAGTATGGGGGGGACTGAAGCTTTCTTT. Encoded protein: CASSMGGTEAFF.